This TCR beta chain was identified in a study of T cell responses to AZD1222 COVID-19 vaccine. The data were produced by immunoSEQ multiplex PCR, yet TCRdb's version contains in-frame clones alone and is incomplete. The sample contains approximately 110,000 clones, roughly 91% of which appear only once. The CDR3 loop spans 15 amino acids. V trimming: 7 bases; J trimming: 0 bases; junction bases outside the gene matches: 5. Germline lookup yields CDR1 SNHLY and CDR2 FYNNEI. This specimen consisted of peripheral blood, obtained on day 0 of AZD1222 vaccination. The origin of this receptor is an adult in good health. The chain is built from TRBV2 and TRBJ1-4; 7 bases are shared with TRBD1. The DNA for the CDR3 is TGTGCCAGCACCGGACAGGCAACAACTAATGAAAAACTGTTTTTT. Translating gives CASTGQATTNEKLFF.